The 20 T cell receptor beta chains given below trace back to one sample, sequenced in a study of cytomegalovirus exposure and HLA in healthy donors. Produced via immunoSEQ multiplex PCR; TCRdb's table is partial and in-frame only. The repertoire has 150,000 to 170,000 clones, approximately 86% of them found once; the top ten carry about 20%. Sequenced: PBMCs. These receptors all stem from a man aged 18 to 35 in good health and CMV-seropositive.

This clone was recorded a few times. J is TRBJ1-4 and V is TRBV4-3, with TRBD1 matching over 9 bases. J lost 4 bases, V lost 1 base, and 4 bases had no gene match. This CDR3 has 16 residues. Germline loops: CDR1 LGHNA, CDR2 YSLEER. CDR3: CASSQVTGQGNEKLFF. The CDR3, as DNA: TGCGCCAGCAGCCAAGTTACGGGACAGGGTAATGAAAAACTGTTTTTT.

This clone turned up a few times. CDR3 sequence reads: CASSQNQGYSSYEQYF. For the CDR3, the DNA is TGCGCCAGCAGCCAGAACCAGGGATATAGCTCCTACGAGCAGTACTTC. The rearrangement uses TRBV4-3 and TRBJ2-7; TRBD1 is a possible D gene (5 bases). This CDR3 comprises 16 residues. Germline CDR1 is LGHNA and CDR2 is YSLEER. V gave up 3 bases and J gave up 0 bases, with 15 bases separating them.

This sequence joins TRBV4-1 and TRBJ2-7, with 8 nucleotides matching TRBD1. V lost 3 bases, J lost 0 bases, and 7 bases stayed unmatched. In germline, CDR1 is MGHRA, CDR2 YSYEKL. The CDR3 sequence is 16 residues long. The DNA for the CDR3 is TGCGCCAGCAGCCAGTTTGGGGGACAGGCCTCCTACGAGCAGTACTTC. Encoded protein: CASSQFGGQASYEQYF.

The V call is TRBV4-2, the J call TRBJ1-5; 11 bases agree with TRBD1. The germline V gene has CDR1 LGHNA and CDR2 YNFKEQ. V gave up 3 bases and J gave up 4 bases; unmatched junction bases: 5. The CDR3 is 16 amino acids. The CDR3 nucleotides are TGTGCCAGCAGCCAGGGGACAGGGGGTAGGAATCAGCCCCAGCATTTT. Translating it yields CASSQGTGGRNQPQHF.

A few counts support this clone. This rearrangement joins TRBV2 to TRBJ1-3; D uncertain. The ends were cut back, 5 bases at V and 0 bases at J, with 8 bases in the middle. Germline CDR1 and CDR2: SNHLY and FYNNEI. This CDR3 comprises 14 residues. The CDR3 here is CASSPGSSGNTIYF. CDR3 coding DNA: TGTGCCAGCAGTCCAGGTAGCTCTGGAAACACCATATATTTT.

V gene TRBV7-2 combines with J gene TRBJ1-2; TRBD1 is a possible D gene (6 bases). V was shortened by 3 bases and J by 3 bases, with 17 bases between the two germline ends. The CDR3 spans 16 residues. The germline V gene has CDR1 SGHTA and CDR2 FQGNSA. CDR3 coding DNA: TGTGCCAGCAGCTTGACAGGAACGGTTGCTGACTATGGCTACACCTTC. As protein: CASSLTGTVADYGYTF.

The chain employs TRBV4-2 and TRBJ2-1, with 9 bases aligning to TRBD2. CDR1 is LGHNA and CDR2 is YNFKEQ in the germline V gene. The CDR3 runs 18 residues. Losses at the gene ends were 2 bases for V and 1 base for J; bases not matched to a gene: 9. The CDR3 DNA follows: TGTGCCAGCAGCCAACGCCTTCTGGCGGGAGGGTCCTACAATGAGCAGTTCTTC. Its protein product is CASSQRLLAGGSYNEQFF.

The chain couples TRBV18 to TRBJ1-1, with D uncertain. The CDR3 runs 13 residues. Germline values: CDR1 KGHSH, CDR2 LQKENI. V lost 2 bases to trimming and J lost 3 bases, with 7 bases between them. For the CDR3, the DNA is TGTGCCAGCTCACCAAGAGGGTACACTGAAGCTTTCTTT. This gives the protein CASSPRGYTEAFF. The whole variable domain, remainder taken from reference TRBV18 and TRBJ1-1, is NAGVMQNPRHLVRRRGQEARLRCSPMKGHSHVYWYRQLPEEGLKFMVYLQKENIIDESGMPKERFSAEFPKEGPSILRIQQVVRGDSAAYFCASSPRGYTEAFFGQGTRLTVV.

J is TRBJ1-1 and V is TRBV27; D is uncertain. The V gene's germline CDR1 is MNHEY and CDR2 SMNVEV (reference sequence). V was cut by 6 bases and J by 2 bases, with 10 bases left in between. The CDR3 sequence is 13 residues long. CDR3 amino acids: CASSPTANTEAFF. CDR3 DNA sequence: TGTGCCAGCAGCCCTACTGCAAACACTGAAGCTTTCTTT.

The chain employs TRBV6-6 and TRBJ1-1; TRBD1 is a possible D gene (6 bases). Germline V gives CDR1 MNHNY, CDR2 SVGAGI (reference sequence). The length of the CDR3 is 15 residues. Trimming removed 5 bases at V and 3 bases at J, with 16 bases between. The DNA of the CDR3 is TGTGCCAGCAGTAATAACAGGGTGATCGACACTGAAGCTTTCTTT. Translation gives CASSNNRVIDTEAFF.

V is TRBV5-1 and J is TRBJ2-3, with 10 bases that match TRBD1. Trimming took 4 bases from V and 6 from J; bases not matched to a gene: 8. CDR3 length: 15 residues. Per the germline V gene, CDR1 is SGHRS and CDR2 is YFSETQ. The CDR3 sequence is CASSTPGQGRDTQYF. Written as DNA, the CDR3 is TGCGCCAGCAGCACACCGGGACAGGGGAGGGATACGCAGTATTTT.

The V gene is TRBV18, the J gene TRBJ2-7, with 7 bases fitting TRBD2. The V and J ends lost 3 bases and 1 base, in that order; junction bases with no gene match: 0. CDR1 is KGHSH, CDR2 LQKENI, per germline. This CDR3 comprises 13 residues. CDR3 coding DNA: TGTGCCAGCTCACCCGGGGGGTCCTACGAGCAGTACTTC. This gives the protein CASSPGGSYEQYF.

This chain uses TRBV11-2 with TRBJ2-1; tentative D call: TRBD2 (6 bases). Trimming took off 5 bases at V and 8 bases at J, with 16 bases between the two ends. The CDR3 runs to 14 residues. In germline, CDR1 is SGHAT, CDR2 FQNNGV. CDR3 sequence (DNA): TGTGCCAGCAGCGGAGAGACTAGTGGAGATGAGCAGTTCTTC. This sequence encodes CASSGETSGDEQFF.

V and J are TRBV30 and TRBJ2-7, with D maybe TRBD2 (5 bases). Germline CDR1 reads GTSNPN; CDR2 reads SVGIG (reference sequence). Trimming stripped 4 bases from V and 7 bases from J, with 20 bases between. The CDR3 runs 14 residues. CDR3 DNA sequence: TGTGCCTGGAATGGCTTCGACGGCGGGTGGGAGCAGTACTTC. As protein: CAWNGFDGGWEQYF.

This clone has a handful of counts. The chain is built from TRBV5-5 and TRBJ2-7; 8 nucleotides line up with TRBD2. Germline CDR1 is SGHKS and CDR2 is YYEKEE (reference sequence). V lost 0 bases and J lost 3; bases outside the gene matches: 8. The CDR3 has 16 amino acids. The CDR3 loop is CASSLAGRGHFYEQYF. The CDR3 bases are TGTGCCAGCAGCTTGGCCGGGAGGGGCCATTTCTACGAGCAGTACTTC.

The chain recombines TRBV27 with TRBJ2-2; 9 nucleotides line up with TRBD1. This CDR3 contains 14 residues. V trimming: 6 bases; J trimming: 6 bases; junction bases outside the gene matches: 5. Germline lookup yields CDR1 MNHEY and CDR2 SMNVEV (reference sequence). The CDR3 protein is CASSPGQGAGELFF. The CDR3 DNA reads as TGTGCCAGCAGCCCGGGACAGGGAGCCGGGGAGCTGTTTTTT.

A few counts support this clone. Other DNA sequences of this sample code for an identical CDR3. The CDR3 DNA follows: TGTGCCAGCAGTTTGCGGGGATCCAATCAGCCCCAGCATTTT. It encodes CASSLRGSNQPQHF. This chain joins TRBV27 and TRBJ1-5; D gene unclear. From germline, CDR1 is MNHEY and CDR2 SMNVEV (reference sequence). The CDR3 extends over 14 amino acids. V lost 3 bases, J lost 3 bases, and 9 bases lay in between.

The chain recombines TRBV10-2 with TRBJ1-1; the D gene is possibly TRBD1 (5 bases). Trimming took off 0 bases at V and 3 bases at J, with 11 bases between the two ends. The CDR3 is 15 residues long. Germline values: CDR1 WSHSY, CDR2 SAAADI. Here the CDR3 reads CASSESGRVHTEAFF. CDR3 bases: TGCGCCAGCAGTGAGTCAGGCAGGGTACACACTGAAGCTTTCTTT.

The rearrangement joins TRBV7-2 to TRBJ2-5, with 7 bases fitting TRBD1. This CDR3 is 14 amino acids long. In germline, CDR1 is SGHTA, CDR2 FQGNSA. With 4 bases clipped from V and 4 bases from J, the junction kept 6 bases outside the gene matches. CDR3 protein: CASSSRQGGETQYF. In DNA form, the CDR3 reads TGTGCCAGCAGCTCAAGACAGGGCGGAGAGACCCAGTACTTC.

The gene calls are TRBV18 and TRBJ1-5; D gene ambiguous. Trimming removed 5 bases at V and 3 bases at J, with 11 bases between. This CDR3 comprises 14 residues. Looked up from germline, CDR1 is KGHSH and CDR2 is LQKENI. The CDR3 protein is CASSEAGINQPQHF. The CDR3 coding sequence is TGTGCCAGCTCAGAAGCCGGGATCAATCAGCCCCAGCATTTT.